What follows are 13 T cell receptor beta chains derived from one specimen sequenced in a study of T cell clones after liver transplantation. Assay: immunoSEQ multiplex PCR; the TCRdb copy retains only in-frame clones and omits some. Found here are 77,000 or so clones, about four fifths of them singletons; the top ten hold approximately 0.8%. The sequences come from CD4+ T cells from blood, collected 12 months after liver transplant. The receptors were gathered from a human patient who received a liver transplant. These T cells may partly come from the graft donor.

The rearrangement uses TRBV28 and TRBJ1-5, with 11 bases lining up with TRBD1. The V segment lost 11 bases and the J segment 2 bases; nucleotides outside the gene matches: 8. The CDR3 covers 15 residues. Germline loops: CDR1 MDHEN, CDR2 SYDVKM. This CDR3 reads CACLRDRGGNQPQHF. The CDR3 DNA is TGTGCCTGCCTTAGGGACAGGGGGGGCAATCAGCCCCAGCATTTT.

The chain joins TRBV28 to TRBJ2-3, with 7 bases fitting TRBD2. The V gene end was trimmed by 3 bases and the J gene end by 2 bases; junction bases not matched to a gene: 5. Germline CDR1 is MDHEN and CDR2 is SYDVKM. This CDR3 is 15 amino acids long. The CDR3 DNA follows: TGTGCCAGCAGTTTCTCTAGCGGATTCACAGATACGCAGTATTTT. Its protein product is CASSFSSGFTDTQYF. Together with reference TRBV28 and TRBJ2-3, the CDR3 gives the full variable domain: DVKVTQSSRYLVKRTGEKVFLECVQDMDHENMFWYRQDPGLGLRLIYFSYDVKMKEKGDIPEGYSVSREKKERFSLILESASTNQTSMYLCASSFSSGFTDTQYFGPGTRLTVL.

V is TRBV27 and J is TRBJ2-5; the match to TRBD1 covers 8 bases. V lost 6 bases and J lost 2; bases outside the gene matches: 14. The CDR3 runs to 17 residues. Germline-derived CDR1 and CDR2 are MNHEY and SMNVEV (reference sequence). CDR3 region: CASSPGYLRQGQETQYF. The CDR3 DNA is TGTGCCAGCAGCCCAGGGTACCTCCGACAGGGGCAAGAGACCCAGTACTTC.

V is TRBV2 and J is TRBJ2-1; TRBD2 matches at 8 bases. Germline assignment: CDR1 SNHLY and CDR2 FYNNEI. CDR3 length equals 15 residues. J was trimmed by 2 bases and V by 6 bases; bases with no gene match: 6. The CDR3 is CASRETSVPYNEQFF. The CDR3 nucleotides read TGTGCCAGCAGGGAGACTAGCGTACCCTACAATGAGCAGTTCTTC.

This chain's CDR3 is CASSRVGNQPQHF. The CDR3 DNA follows: TGTGCCAGCTCCAGGGTTGGAAATCAGCCCCAGCATTTT. This chain links TRBV6-1 with TRBJ1-5, with D possibly being TRBD1 (5 bases). The length of the CDR3 is 13 residues. Per the germline V gene, CDR1 is MNHNS and CDR2 is SASEGT. The V and J ends lost 8 bases and 4 bases respectively, with 12 bases between them.

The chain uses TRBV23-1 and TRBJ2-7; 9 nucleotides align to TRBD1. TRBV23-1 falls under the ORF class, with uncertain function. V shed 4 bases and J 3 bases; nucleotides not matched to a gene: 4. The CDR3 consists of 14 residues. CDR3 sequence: CASSRQGGRYEQYF. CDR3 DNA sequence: TGCGCCAGCAGTCGACAGGGGGGCCGCTACGAGCAGTACTTC.

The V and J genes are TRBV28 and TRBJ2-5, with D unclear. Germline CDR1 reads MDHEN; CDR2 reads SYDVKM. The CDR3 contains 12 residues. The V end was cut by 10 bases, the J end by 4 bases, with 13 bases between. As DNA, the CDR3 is TGTGCCACCCACCCTACGGGAGAGACCCAGTACTTC. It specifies CATHPTGETQYF.

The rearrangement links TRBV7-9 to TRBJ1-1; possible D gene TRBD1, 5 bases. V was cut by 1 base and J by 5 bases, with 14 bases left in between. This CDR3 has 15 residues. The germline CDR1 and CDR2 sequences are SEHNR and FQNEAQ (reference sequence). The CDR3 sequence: CASSLDRGPGTEAFF. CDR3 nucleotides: TGTGCCAGCAGCTTAGATAGGGGCCCGGGTACTGAAGCTTTCTTT. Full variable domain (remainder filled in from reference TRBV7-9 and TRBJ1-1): DTGVSQNPRHKITKRGQNVTFRCDPISEHNRLYWYRQTLGQGPEFLTYFQNEAQLEKSRLLSDRFSAERPKGSFSTLEIQRTEQGDSAMYLCASSLDRGPGTEAFFGQGTRLTVV.

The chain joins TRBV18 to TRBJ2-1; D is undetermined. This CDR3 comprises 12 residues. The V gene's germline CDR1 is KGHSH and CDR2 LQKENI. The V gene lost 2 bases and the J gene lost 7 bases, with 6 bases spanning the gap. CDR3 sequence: CASSPGVNEQFF. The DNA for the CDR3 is TGTGCCAGCTCACCAGGAGTAAATGAGCAGTTCTTC.

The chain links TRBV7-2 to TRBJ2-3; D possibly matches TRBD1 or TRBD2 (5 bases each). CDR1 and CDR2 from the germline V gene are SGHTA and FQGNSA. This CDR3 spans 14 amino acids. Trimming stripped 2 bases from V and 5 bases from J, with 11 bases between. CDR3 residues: CASSLKWGIDTQYF. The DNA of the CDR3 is TGTGCCAGCAGCTTAAAATGGGGGATAGATACGCAGTATTTT.

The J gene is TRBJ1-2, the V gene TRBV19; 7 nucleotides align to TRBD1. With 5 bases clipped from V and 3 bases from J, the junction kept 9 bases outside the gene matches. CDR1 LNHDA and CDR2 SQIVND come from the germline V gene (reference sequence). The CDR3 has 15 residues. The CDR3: CASSPNRDRHYGYTF. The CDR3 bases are TGTGCCAGTAGTCCCAACCGGGACAGACACTATGGCTACACCTTC.

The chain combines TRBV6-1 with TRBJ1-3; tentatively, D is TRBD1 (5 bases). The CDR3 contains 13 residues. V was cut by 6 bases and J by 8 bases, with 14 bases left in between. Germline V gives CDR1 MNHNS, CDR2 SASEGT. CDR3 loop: CASRMEGRDTIYF. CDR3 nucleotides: TGTGCCAGCAGGATGGAGGGGCGGGACACCATATATTTT.

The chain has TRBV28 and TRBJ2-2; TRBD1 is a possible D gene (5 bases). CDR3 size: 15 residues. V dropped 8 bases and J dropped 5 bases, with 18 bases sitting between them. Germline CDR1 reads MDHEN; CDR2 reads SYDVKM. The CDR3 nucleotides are TGTGCCAGCGGGTTAGGGGCGCCTAGGACCGGGGAGCTGTTTTTT. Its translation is CASGLGAPRTGELFF.